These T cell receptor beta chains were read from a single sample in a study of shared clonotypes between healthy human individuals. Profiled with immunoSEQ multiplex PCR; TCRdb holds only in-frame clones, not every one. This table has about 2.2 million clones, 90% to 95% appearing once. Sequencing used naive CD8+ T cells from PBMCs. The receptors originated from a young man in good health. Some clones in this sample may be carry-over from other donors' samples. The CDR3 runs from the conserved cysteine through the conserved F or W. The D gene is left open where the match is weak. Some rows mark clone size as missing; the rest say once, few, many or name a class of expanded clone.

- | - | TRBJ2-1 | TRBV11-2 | TGTGCCAGCAGCCCCACCCCGCGGAGCTCCTACAATGAGCAGTTCTTC | CASSPTPRSSYNEQFF
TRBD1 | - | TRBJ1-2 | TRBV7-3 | TGTGCCAGCAGCCTCGACAGGGGTTGGGGCTACACCTTC | CASSLDRGWGYTF
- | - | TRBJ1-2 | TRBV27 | TGTGCCAGCAGGACGAATTTTCCTAACTATGGCTACACCTTC | CASRTNFPNYGYTF
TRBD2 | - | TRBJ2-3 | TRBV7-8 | TGTGCCAGCAGCTTGGACAGCGGGAGGGGTGGGGATACGCAGTATTTT | CASSLDSGRGGDTQYF
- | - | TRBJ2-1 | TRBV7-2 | TGTGCCAGCAGCTTAATTAGGAGTAGCGGAGCCTACAATGAGCAGTTCTTC | CASSLIRSSGAYNEQFF
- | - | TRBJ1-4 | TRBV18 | TGTGCCAGCTCACTTACGTCGGCAGACCGTTATGCAACTAATGAAAAACTGTTTTTT | CASSLTSADRYATNEKLFF
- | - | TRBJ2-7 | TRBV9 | TGTGCCAGCAGCGTAGGCACAGGGCCTGACTACGAGCAGTACTTC | CASSVGTGPDYEQYF
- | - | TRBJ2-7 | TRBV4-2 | TGTGCCAGCAGCCAAGATGTTGCCGGGCCGACCCGCCTAATCGAGCAGTACTTC | CASSQDVAGPTRLIEQYF
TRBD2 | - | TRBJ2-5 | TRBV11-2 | TGTGCCAGCAGCGTCGGGACTAGCCTTCTGGAGACCCAGTACTTC | CASSVGTSLLETQYF
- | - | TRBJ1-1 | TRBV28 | TGTGCCAGCAGTTGGGACATACCGAACACTGAAGCTTTCTTT | CASSWDIPNTEAFF
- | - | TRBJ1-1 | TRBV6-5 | TGTGCCAGCTCCCCCGGGGGGCCCACTGAAGCTTTCTTT | CASSPGGPTEAFF
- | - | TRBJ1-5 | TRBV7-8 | TGTGCCAGCAGCTTTCACTCTTCTGGGGATAGCAATCAGCCCCAGCATTTT | CASSFHSSGDSNQPQHF
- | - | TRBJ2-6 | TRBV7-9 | TGTGCCAGCAGCTTATCCTCAGAGGTCCTGACTTTC | CASSLSSEVLTF
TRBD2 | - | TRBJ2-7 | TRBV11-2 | TGTGCCAGCAGCTTAGTCAGCGGGAGGGCCAACGAGCAGTACTTC | CASSLVSGRANEQYF
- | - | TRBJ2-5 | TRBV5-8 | TGTGCCAGCAGCTTGGGTATGAACCCAGGGGGCGGGGGAGAGACCCAGTACTTC | CASSLGMNPGGGGETQYF
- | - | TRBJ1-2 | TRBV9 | TGTGCCAGCAGCGTAGGAATAAGTAACTATGGCTACACCTTC | CASSVGISNYGYTF
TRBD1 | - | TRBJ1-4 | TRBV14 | TGTGCCAGCAGCCAACGCCTTATAAAGACAGGGCAGGGTGAAAAACTGTTTTTT | CASSQRLIKTGQGEKLFF
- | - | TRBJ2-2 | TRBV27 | TGTGCCAGCAGTTCTGTAGGGGCCGGGGAGCTGTTTTTT | CASSSVGAGELFF
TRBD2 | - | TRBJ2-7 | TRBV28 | TGTGCCAGCAGTCCCCCAACTAGCGGACCTAGCTACGAGCAGTACTTC | CASSPPTSGPSYEQYF
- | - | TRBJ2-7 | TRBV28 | TGTGCCAGCAGTCCCGCCGGGAGCTACGAGCAGTACTTC | CASSPAGSYEQYF
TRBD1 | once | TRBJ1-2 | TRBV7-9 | TGTGCCAGCAGCTTAGCGACAGGGCTGGGGATTGGCTACACCTTC | CASSLATGLGIGYTF
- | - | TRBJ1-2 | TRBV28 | TGTGCCAGCTTGGGACGGGCAGAGGCTAACTATGGCTACACCTTC | CASLGRAEANYGYTF
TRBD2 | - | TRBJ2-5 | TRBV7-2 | TGTGCCAGCAGCTCCCCGGGACTAGCGGGACTGGAGACCCAGTACTTC | CASSSPGLAGLETQYF
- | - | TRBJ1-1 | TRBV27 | TGTGCCAGCAGTCTATCAATCCTCACTGAAGCTTTCTTT | CASSLSILTEAFF
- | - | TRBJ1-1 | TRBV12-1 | TGTGCCAGCAGCGCAGACAGGTGCGGGGACGCTGAAGCTTTCTTT | CASSADRCGDAEAFF
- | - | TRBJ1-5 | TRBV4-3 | TGCGCCAGCAGCCAAGATCGGGCAGGGTATCAGCCCCAGCATTTT | CASSQDRAGYQPQHF
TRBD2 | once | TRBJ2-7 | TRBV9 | TGTGCCAGCAGCGTTGGGCTAGCGGGCGAGCAGTACTTC | CASSVGLAGEQYF
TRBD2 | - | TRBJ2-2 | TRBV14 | TGTGCCAGCAGCCCGACTAGCACGGTCGCCGGGGAGCTGTTTTTT | CASSPTSTVAGELFF
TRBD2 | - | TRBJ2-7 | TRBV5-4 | TGTGCCAGCGCGGCGGCGGCCGGGAGGGCAACCCACGAGCAGTACTTC | CASAAAAGRATHEQYF
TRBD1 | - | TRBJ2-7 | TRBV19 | TGTGCCAGTAGTACCGGGACAGGGGGCTACGAGCAGTACTTC | CASSTGTGGYEQYF
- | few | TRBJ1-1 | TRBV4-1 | TGCGCCAGCAGCCAAGTACATGGTGAGAGAGCTTTCTTT | CASSQVHGERAFF
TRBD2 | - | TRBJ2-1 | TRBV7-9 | TGTGCCAGCAGCTTAGGGACTAGCGGGAGGGGAGAGCAGTTCTTC | CASSLGTSGRGEQFF
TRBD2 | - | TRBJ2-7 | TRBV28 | TGTGCCAGCAGTTTACAAGAACAATTAAGGACTAGGTCCTCCTACGAGCAGTACTTC | CASSLQEQLRTRSSYEQYF
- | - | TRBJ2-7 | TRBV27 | TGTGCCAGCAGTTTATCCCCCAGGAACGAGCAGTACTTC | CASSLSPRNEQYF
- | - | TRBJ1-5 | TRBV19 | TGTGCCAGTAGTCTAGGAATATGGGCAGTAGATAGCAATCAGCCCCAGCATTTT | CASSLGIWAVDSNQPQHF
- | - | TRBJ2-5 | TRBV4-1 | TGCGCCAGCAGCCAAGTACGTGCGGGTCAAGAGACCCAGTACTTC | CASSQVRAGQETQYF
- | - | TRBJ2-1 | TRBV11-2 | TGTGCCACCCGGCGTGACCATTACAATGAGCAGTTCTTC | CATRRDHYNEQFF
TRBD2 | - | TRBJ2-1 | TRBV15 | TGTGCCACCAGCAGAATAGCGGGAGGGCCCAATGAGCAGTTCTTC | CATSRIAGGPNEQFF
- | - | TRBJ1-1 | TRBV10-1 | TGCGCCAGCAGTGAGTCGCGGCAGGGCGGCACTGAAGCTTTCTTT | CASSESRQGGTEAFF